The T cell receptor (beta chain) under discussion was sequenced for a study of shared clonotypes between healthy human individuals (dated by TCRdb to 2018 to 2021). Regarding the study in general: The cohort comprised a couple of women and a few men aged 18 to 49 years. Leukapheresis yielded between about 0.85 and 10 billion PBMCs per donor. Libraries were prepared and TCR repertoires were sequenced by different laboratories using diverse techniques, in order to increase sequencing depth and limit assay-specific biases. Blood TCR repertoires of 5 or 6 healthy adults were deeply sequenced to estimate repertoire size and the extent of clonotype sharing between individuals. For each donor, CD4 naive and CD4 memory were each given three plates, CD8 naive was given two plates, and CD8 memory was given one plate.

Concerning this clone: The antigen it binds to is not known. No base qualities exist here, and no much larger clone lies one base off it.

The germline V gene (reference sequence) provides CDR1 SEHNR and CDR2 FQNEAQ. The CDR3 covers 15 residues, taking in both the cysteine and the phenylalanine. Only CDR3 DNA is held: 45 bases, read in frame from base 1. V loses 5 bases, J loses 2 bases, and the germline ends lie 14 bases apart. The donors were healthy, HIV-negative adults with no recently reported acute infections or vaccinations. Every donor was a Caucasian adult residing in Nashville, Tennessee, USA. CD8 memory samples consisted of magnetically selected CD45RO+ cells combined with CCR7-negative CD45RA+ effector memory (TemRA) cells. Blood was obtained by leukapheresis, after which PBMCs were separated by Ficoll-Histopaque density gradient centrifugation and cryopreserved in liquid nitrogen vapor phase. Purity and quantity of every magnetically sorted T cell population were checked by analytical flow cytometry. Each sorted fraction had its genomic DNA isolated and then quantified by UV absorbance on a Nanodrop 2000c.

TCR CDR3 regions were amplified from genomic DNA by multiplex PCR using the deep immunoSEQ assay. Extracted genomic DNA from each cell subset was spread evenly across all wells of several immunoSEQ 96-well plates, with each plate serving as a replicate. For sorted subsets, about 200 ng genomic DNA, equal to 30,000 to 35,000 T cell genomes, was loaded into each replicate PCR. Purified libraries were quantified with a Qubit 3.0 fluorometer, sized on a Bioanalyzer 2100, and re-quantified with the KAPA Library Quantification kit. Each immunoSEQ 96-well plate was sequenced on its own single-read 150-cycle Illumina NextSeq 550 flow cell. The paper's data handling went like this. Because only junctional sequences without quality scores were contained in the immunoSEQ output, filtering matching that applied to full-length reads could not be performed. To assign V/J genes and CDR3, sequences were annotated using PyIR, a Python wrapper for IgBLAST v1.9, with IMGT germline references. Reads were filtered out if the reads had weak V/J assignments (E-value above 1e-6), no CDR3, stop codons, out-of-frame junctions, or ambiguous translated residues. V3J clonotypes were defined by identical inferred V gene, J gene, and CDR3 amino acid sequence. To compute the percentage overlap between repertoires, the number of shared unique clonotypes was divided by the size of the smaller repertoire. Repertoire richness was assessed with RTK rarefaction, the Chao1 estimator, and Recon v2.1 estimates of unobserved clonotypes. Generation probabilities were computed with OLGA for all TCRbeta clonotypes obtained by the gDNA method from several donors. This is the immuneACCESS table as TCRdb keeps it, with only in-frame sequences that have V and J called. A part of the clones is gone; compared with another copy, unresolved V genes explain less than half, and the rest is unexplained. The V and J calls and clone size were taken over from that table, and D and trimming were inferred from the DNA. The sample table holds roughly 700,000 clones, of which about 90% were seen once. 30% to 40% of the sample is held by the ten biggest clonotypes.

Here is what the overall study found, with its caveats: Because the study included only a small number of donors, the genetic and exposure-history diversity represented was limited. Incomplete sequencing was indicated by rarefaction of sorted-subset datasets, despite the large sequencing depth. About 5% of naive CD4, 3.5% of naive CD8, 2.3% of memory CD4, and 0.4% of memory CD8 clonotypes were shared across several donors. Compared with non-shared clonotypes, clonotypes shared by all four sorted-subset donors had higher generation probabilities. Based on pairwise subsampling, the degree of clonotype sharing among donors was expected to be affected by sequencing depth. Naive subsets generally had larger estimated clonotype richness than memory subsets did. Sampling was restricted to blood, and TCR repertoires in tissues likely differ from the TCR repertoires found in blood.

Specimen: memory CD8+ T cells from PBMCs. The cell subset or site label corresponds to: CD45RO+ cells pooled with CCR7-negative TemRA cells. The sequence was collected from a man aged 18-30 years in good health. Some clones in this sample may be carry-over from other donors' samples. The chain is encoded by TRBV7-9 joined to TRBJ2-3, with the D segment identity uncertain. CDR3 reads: CASSPPGYNTDTQYF. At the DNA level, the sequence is TGTGCCAGCAGCCCACCGGGCTATAACACAGATACGCAGTATTTT. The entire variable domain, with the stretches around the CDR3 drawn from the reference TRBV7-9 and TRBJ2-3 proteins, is DTGVSQNPRHKITKRGQNVTFRCDPISEHNRLYWYRQTLGQGPEFLTYFQNEAQLEKSRLLSDRFSAERPKGSFSTLEIQRTEQGDSAMYLCASSPPGYNTDTQYFGPGTRLTVL.